The T cell receptor beta chain described here comes from a study of cytomegalovirus exposure and HLA in healthy donors. Study conclusions and caveats: The majority of TCR sequences were rare, yet some public TCRs appeared in many donors. The authors confirmed in vitro that a few CMV-associated chains were specific for CMV antigens. The tendency of first-cohort TCR clusters to co-occur in the roughly 120 validation repertoires was the finding of a later analysis. The investigators catalogued 164 TCR beta chains as cytomegalovirus-associated.

Trimming at V came to 7 bases and at J to 2 bases, leaving 16 bases not matched to a gene. Germline lookup yields CDR1 SGDLS and CDR2 YYNGEE. The CDR3 sequence is 18 residues long. Data came from immunoSEQ multiplex PCR; TCRdb stores just in-frame clones and leaves some out. Of about 220,000 clones in the sample, approximately 88% are singletons; the top ten hold about 14%. Concerning this clone itself: No antigen is known for it.

This clonotype was obtained from a woman aged 30 to 39 in good health and CMV-seropositive. Specimen: PBMCs. The rearrangement uses TRBV9 and TRBJ2-1; 9 bases agree with TRBD2. The CDR3 DNA sequence: TGTGCCAGCGGGAGTGGCGGGAGGGAAGTTAGACCCTACAATGAGCAGTTCTTC. Translation: CASGSGGREVRPYNEQFF.